These 20 T cell receptor beta chains were all obtained from the same sample, sequenced in a study of OX40 agonist ivuxolimab in advanced cancers. Here immunoSEQ multiplex PCR was the method, and the copy in TCRdb shows in-frame clones only, minus some. The sample comprises approximately 58,000 clones, less than 90% of which are singletons, and 0.76% rests with the top ten. Sequencing used CD4+ or CD8+ T cells sorted from blood, obtained in a trial of the OX40 agonist ivuxolimab. Source of these receptors: an adult with an advanced solid tumor such as melanoma, head and neck, liver or kidney cancer.

The chain is built from TRBV1 and TRBJ1-3. TRBV1 is a known pseudogene. This CDR3 has 16 residues. CDR3 sequence: CTSSQKIRGCGNTIYF. The CDR3 DNA is TGCACCAGCAGCCAAAAGATCCGGGGGTGTGGAAACACCATATATTTT.

The genes are TRBV5-1 and TRBJ2-1; TRBD2 aligns across 7 bases. Germline V gives CDR1 SGHRS, CDR2 YFSETQ. The CDR3 contains 11 residues. The J segment lost 8 bases and the V segment lost 8 bases, leaving 4 bases of the junction unmatched. CDR3 DNA sequence: TGCGCCAGTTCGACTAGCTATGAGCAGTTCTTC. It specifies CASSTSYEQFF. Filled out from reference TRBV5-1 and TRBJ2-1, the complete variable domain reads KAGVTQTPRYLIKTRGQQVTLSCSPISGHRSVSWYQQTPGQGLQFLFEYFSETQRNKGNFPGRFSGRQFSNSRSEMNVSTLELGDSALYLCASSTSYEQFFGPGTRLTVL.

This chain joins TRBV7-2 and TRBJ2-1; D unclear. Germline CDR1 reads SGHTA; CDR2 reads FQGNSA. Trimming shortened V by 5 bases and J by 4 bases, and 15 bases separated the two germline ends. The CDR3 totals 15 residues. The CDR3 DNA reads as TGTGCCAGCAGCCGCGGCGGCCTACATTACAATGAGCAGTTCTTC. Translated: CASSRGGLHYNEQFF. Based on the CDR3 plus reference TRBV7-2 and TRBJ2-1, the full variable domain is GAGVSQSPSNKVTEKGKDVELRCDPISGHTALYWYRQSLGQGLEFLIYFQGNSAPDKSGLPSDRFSAERTGGSVSTLTIQRTQQEDSAVYLCASSRGGLHYNEQFFGPGTRLTVL.

The chain carries TRBV30 and TRBJ1-5; D unresolved. The CDR3 consists of 13 residues. The germline CDR1 and CDR2 sequences are GTSNPN and SVGIG (reference sequence). V shed 0 bases and J shed 6 bases, with 9 bases lying between them. The chain's CDR3 is CAWSVGSRQPQHF. CDR3 nucleotides: TGTGCCTGGAGTGTGGGGTCTCGTCAGCCCCAGCATTTT. The full variable domain, rest sourced from reference TRBV30 and TRBJ1-5, is SQTIHQWPATLVQPVGSPLSLECTVEGTSNPNLYWYRQAAGRGLQLLFYSVGIGQISSEVPQNLSASRPQDRQFILSSKKLLLSDSGFYLCAWSVGSRQPQHFGDGTRLSIL.

This chain links TRBV6-6 with TRBJ1-5; D is perhaps TRBD1 (5 bases). Germline CDR1 reads MNHNY; CDR2 reads SVGAGI (reference sequence). Trimming shortened V by 5 bases and J by 1 base, and 12 bases separated the two germline ends. The CDR3 totals 15 residues. The CDR3 is CASSVDGGSNQPQHF. The CDR3 region has the DNA TGTGCCAGCAGTGTCGACGGGGGGAGCAATCAGCCCCAGCATTTT.

The rearrangement links TRBV15 to TRBJ1-2; D is undetermined. CDR3 length: 13 residues. Germline V CDR1 and CDR2: LNHNV, YYDKDF (reference sequence). The germline V and J ends were trimmed by 0 bases and 6 bases, with 8 bases remaining between them. CDR3: CATSRDAAHGYTF. The CDR3, as DNA: TGTGCCACCAGCAGAGATGCAGCTCATGGCTACACCTTC.

The chain uses TRBV7-8 and TRBJ1-1, with D tentatively TRBD1 (5 bases). The CDR3 contains 16 residues. From germline, CDR1 is SGHVS and CDR2 FQNEAQ. Trimming pared 1 base from V and 4 bases from J, leaving 16 bases between. CDR3 residues: CASSLVAKQVPTEAFF. The CDR3 DNA is TGTGCCAGCAGCTTAGTAGCCAAACAGGTACCCACTGAAGCTTTCTTT.

The genes are TRBV11-3 and TRBJ2-3, with D perhaps matching TRBD2 (5 bases). In germline, CDR1 is SGHNT, CDR2 YENEEA. Trimming removed 1 base from V and 4 bases from J, with 6 bases in between. This CDR3 spans 13 amino acids. CDR3 coding DNA: TGTGCCAGCAGCTTAGGGGAGCCAGATACGCAGTATTTT. As protein: CASSLGEPDTQYF.

The chain couples TRBV7-8 to TRBJ1-1; D is unresolved. CDR3 length equals 12 residues. Germline-derived CDR1 and CDR2 are SGHVS and FQNEAQ. Trimming pared 6 bases from V and 1 base from J, leaving 6 bases between. The CDR3: CASSRPNTEAFF. The CDR3 DNA sequence: TGTGCCAGCAGTCGACCGAACACTGAAGCTTTCTTT.

This chain joins TRBV15 and TRBJ2-1; 9 bases map to TRBD1. Germline loops: CDR1 LNHNV, CDR2 YYDKDF (reference sequence). CDR3 length: 15 residues. V shed 3 bases, J shed 5 bases, and the junction held 5 bases outside the gene matches. CDR3 sequence (DNA): TGTGCCACCAGCAGGGGGGACAGGGAAGACAATGAGCAGTTCTTC. This translates into CATSRGDREDNEQFF.

The chain couples TRBV23-1 to TRBJ2-7; D perhaps matches TRBD1 (6 bases). TRBV23-1 is flagged as an ORF with uncertain function. The CDR3 contains 15 residues. CDR3 region: CAIEPDDRRLGEQYF. CDR3 sequence (DNA): TGCGCGATTGAACCGGACGACAGGAGGCTTGGTGAGCAGTACTTC.

The J gene is TRBJ1-4, the V gene TRBV7-6; D ambiguous. Germline V lookup: CDR1 SGHVS, CDR2 FNYEAQ. Trimming removed 2 bases at V and 8 bases at J, with 12 bases between. This CDR3 is built from 14 residues. As DNA, the CDR3 is TGTGCCAGCAGCTTAAGGGTCAGAGGAGAAAAACTGTTTTTT. Translation: CASSLRVRGEKLFF.

J is TRBJ1-4 and V is TRBV6-1; D is unclear. The CDR3 totals 13 residues. Germline V gene sequence: CDR1 MNHNS, CDR2 SASEGT. V was pared by 8 bases and J by 7 bases, with 14 bases between. The CDR3 nucleotides are TGTGCCAGCGTGCTCCCCGAGGGTGAAAAACTGTTTTTT. Translation: CASVLPEGEKLFF.

This chain joins TRBV19 and TRBJ2-5; D unresolved. This CDR3 is 13 amino acids long. Trimming stripped 9 bases from V and 1 base from J, with 12 bases between. Germline lookup yields CDR1 LNHDA and CDR2 SQIVND (reference sequence). CDR3 region: CASQKRPQETQYF. Written as DNA, the CDR3 is TGTGCCAGCCAAAAGCGCCCCCAAGAGACCCAGTACTTC.

The J gene is TRBJ2-7, the V gene TRBV18, with a tentative D call TRBD1 (6 bases). CDR1 and CDR2 (germline): KGHSH, LQKENI. This CDR3 spans 14 amino acids. The V end was cut by 2 bases, the J end by 3 bases, with 11 bases between. The CDR3 DNA is TGTGCCAGCTCACCAACGGGACAATTCTACGAGCAGTACTTC. This translates into CASSPTGQFYEQYF. The full variable domain, its missing parts supplied by reference TRBV18 and TRBJ2-7, is NAGVMQNPRHLVRRRGQEARLRCSPMKGHSHVYWYRQLPEEGLKFMVYLQKENIIDESGMPKERFSAEFPKEGPSILRIQQVVRGDSAAYFCASSPTGQFYEQYFGPGTRLTVT.

V usage is TRBV27 and J usage is TRBJ2-5, with 7 bases identical to TRBD1. Germline trimming cut 6 bases from V and 0 bases from J; bases unmatched to any gene: 16. CDR3 length: 18 residues. From germline, CDR1 is MNHEY and CDR2 SMNVEV (reference sequence). CDR3 in amino acids: CASSLLMGQTLYQETQYF. The CDR3 DNA is TGTGCCAGCAGCCTTTTAATGGGACAGACTTTGTACCAAGAGACCCAGTACTTC.

The V and J genes are TRBV7-3 and TRBJ2-2; 9 bases line up with TRBD2. This CDR3 region has 15 residues. The V gene end was trimmed by 4 bases and the J gene end by 7 bases; junction bases not matched to a gene: 7. Germline V lookup: CDR1 SGHTA, CDR2 FQGTGA. The CDR3 reads CASSSPTSGIGELFF. Written as DNA, the CDR3 is TGTGCCAGCAGCTCCCCGACTAGCGGCATCGGGGAGCTGTTTTTT.

This clone was observed a handful of times. J is TRBJ1-2 and V is TRBV19; D is possibly TRBD1 (5 bases). Trimming shortened V by 10 bases and J by 9 bases, and 15 bases separated the two germline ends. CDR3 length: 11 residues. The germline gives CDR1 LNHDA, CDR2 SQIVND (reference sequence). CDR3 DNA: TGTGCCACCACTAGGGGAAACCGCTACACCTTC. It codes for CATTRGNRYTF. Filled out from reference TRBV19 and TRBJ1-2, the complete variable domain reads DGGITQSPKYLFRKEGQNVTLSCEQNLNHDAMYWYRQDPGQGLRLIYYSQIVNDFQKGDIAEGYSVSREKKESFPLTVTSAQKNPTAFYLCATTRGNRYTFGSGTRLTVV.

In this sample, this clone turned up a few times. This chain links TRBV6-5 with TRBJ1-2, with D perhaps matching TRBD1 (5 bases). V was shortened by 6 bases and J by 4 bases, with 12 bases between the two germline ends. Germline CDR1 MNHEY, CDR2 SVGAGI. The CDR3 runs 13 residues. CDR3 residues: CASRPDSFYGYTF. As DNA, the CDR3 is TGTGCCAGCAGACCCGACAGCTTCTATGGCTACACCTTC.

The chain recombines TRBV7-2 with TRBJ2-7; D may be TRBD2 (5 bases). CDR1 is SGHTA and CDR2 is FQGNSA in the germline V gene. Trimming cost V 5 bases and J 0 bases, with 11 bases left between them. The CDR3 length is 14 residues. CDR3 bases: TGTGCCAGCAGCAGAGGACTTAGCTCCTACGAGCAGTACTTC. This sequence encodes CASSRGLSSYEQYF.